Listed below are T cell receptor beta chains from one sample, sequenced in a study of cytomegalovirus exposure and HLA in healthy donors. Generated by immunoSEQ multiplex PCR, the TCRdb table keeps only in-frame clones and is missing some. The table lists about 150,000 clones, 80% to 90% of them singletons. The sequencing sample was made of PBMCs. These receptors all come from a woman younger than 35 in good health and CMV-seropositive. CDR3s include the opening cysteine and the closing phenylalanine or tryptophan. Fields, in order: D gene, V gene, clone size, J gene, CDR3 DNA, CDR3 protein. D genes are given only for firm matches. Not every row has a clone size; where given, it reads once, few, many or a size class.

D gene: TRBD1; V gene: TRBV30; clone size: -; J gene: TRBJ1-5; CDR3 DNA: TGTGCCTGGAGTGGAGGGGGCTACCGTGGCAATCAGCCCCAGCATTTT; CDR3 protein: CAWSGGGYRGNQPQHF
D gene: -; V gene: TRBV6-5; clone size: -; J gene: TRBJ2-5; CDR3 DNA: TGTGCCAGCAGTTACGAACCAGTTGGGACCCAGTACTTC; CDR3 protein: CASSYEPVGTQYF
D gene: TRBD2; V gene: TRBV5-1; clone size: -; J gene: TRBJ2-1; CDR3 DNA: TGCGCCAGCAGCTATCTAGCGGGGGGAGGAAATGAGCAGTTCTTC; CDR3 protein: CASSYLAGGGNEQFF
D gene: -; V gene: TRBV5-8; clone size: -; J gene: TRBJ2-7; CDR3 DNA: TGTGCCAGCAGCTTTTCACAGGGTTTGCAGTACTTC; CDR3 protein: CASSFSQGLQYF
D gene: -; V gene: TRBV6-6; clone size: -; J gene: TRBJ2-7; CDR3 DNA: TGTGCCAGCAGGGACACCACCTACGAGCAGTACTTC; CDR3 protein: CASRDTTYEQYF
D gene: TRBD1; V gene: TRBV5-8; clone size: -; J gene: TRBJ1-5; CDR3 DNA: TGTGCCAGCAGCTCGCCGCCAGGACAGGGGAATCAGCCCCAGCATTTT; CDR3 protein: CASSSPPGQGNQPQHF
D gene: -; V gene: TRBV6-4; clone size: -; J gene: TRBJ2-6; CDR3 DNA: TGTGCCAGTCCTTCAGCGGGTGTAGGGGCCAACGTCCTGACTTTC; CDR3 protein: CASPSAGVGANVLTF
D gene: -; V gene: TRBV7-9; clone size: once; J gene: TRBJ2-3; CDR3 DNA: TGTGCCAGCAGCCCGAAACCCGACAGGATCCGCACAGATACGCAGTATTTT; CDR3 protein: CASSPKPDRIRTDTQYF
D gene: TRBD1; V gene: TRBV4-3; clone size: -; J gene: TRBJ1-2; CDR3 DNA: TGCGCCAGCAGCCAAGATCCTCTTGGACAGGGGGTAGGGTATGGCTACACCTTC; CDR3 protein: CASSQDPLGQGVGYGYTF
D gene: -; V gene: TRBV27; clone size: -; J gene: TRBJ1-1; CDR3 DNA: TGTGCCAGCAGTTTAGGTATGAGCACTGAAGCTTTCTTT; CDR3 protein: CASSLGMSTEAFF
D gene: TRBD2; V gene: TRBV11-2; clone size: few; J gene: TRBJ2-3; CDR3 DNA: TGTGCCAGCAGCTTAAGCGGGGCCCCGCCAGATACGCAGTATTTT; CDR3 protein: CASSLSGAPPDTQYF
D gene: -; V gene: TRBV4-1; clone size: -; J gene: TRBJ1-2; CDR3 DNA: TGCGCCAGCAGCCAAGATGGGGGGGCCTATGGCTACACCTTC; CDR3 protein: CASSQDGGAYGYTF
D gene: -; V gene: TRBV7-9; clone size: -; J gene: TRBJ1-1; CDR3 DNA: TGTGCCAGCAGCTTCGACAGCCTTAACACTGAAGCTTTCTTT; CDR3 protein: CASSFDSLNTEAFF
D gene: TRBD2; V gene: TRBV7-3; clone size: -; J gene: TRBJ2-2; CDR3 DNA: TGTGCCAGCAGCCTTAGCGGGGGGAGAACCGGGGAGCTGTTTTTT; CDR3 protein: CASSLSGGRTGELFF
D gene: -; V gene: TRBV4-1; clone size: -; J gene: TRBJ2-3; CDR3 DNA: TGCGCCAGCAGCCAAGAGCCGGGAGACACAGATACGCAGTATTTT; CDR3 protein: CASSQEPGDTDTQYF
D gene: TRBD1; V gene: TRBV6-5; clone size: -; J gene: TRBJ1-2; CDR3 DNA: TGTGCCAGCAGCTCAACAGGGGACTATGGCTACACCTTC; CDR3 protein: CASSSTGDYGYTF
D gene: TRBD1; V gene: TRBV9; clone size: once; J gene: TRBJ2-5; CDR3 DNA: TGTGCCAGCAGCGCCGGGGACAGGCGGAGGGAGACCCAGTACTTC; CDR3 protein: CASSAGDRRRETQYF
D gene: -; V gene: TRBV7-9; clone size: -; J gene: TRBJ1-2; CDR3 DNA: TGTGCCAGCAGCTTAAGGGTCTCGGACGGGGGACACACCTTC; CDR3 protein: CASSLRVSDGGHTF
D gene: TRBD2; V gene: TRBV4-1; clone size: -; J gene: TRBJ2-1; CDR3 DNA: TGCGCCAGCAGCCAAAGGGAAGAAGCGGGGCGAACCTACAATGAGCAGTTCTTC; CDR3 protein: CASSQREEAGRTYNEQFF
D gene: -; V gene: TRBV2; clone size: -; J gene: TRBJ1-2; CDR3 DNA: TGTGCCAGCAGCAAATTACAGGGTGCCTATGGCTACACCTTC; CDR3 protein: CASSKLQGAYGYTF
D gene: TRBD1; V gene: TRBV9; clone size: -; J gene: TRBJ2-2; CDR3 DNA: TGTGCCAGCAGCTACCCAGGGGGCCCGGACCCGAACACCGGGGAGCTGTTTTTT; CDR3 protein: CASSYPGGPDPNTGELFF
D gene: -; V gene: TRBV29-1; clone size: -; J gene: TRBJ1-5; CDR3 DNA: TGCAGCGTAGTACAGGGAAATAGCAATCAGCCCCAGCATTTT; CDR3 protein: CSVVQGNSNQPQHF
D gene: -; V gene: TRBV28; clone size: -; J gene: TRBJ2-1; CDR3 DNA: TGTGCCAGCAGTTCCGGGGGGCCCCACCATGAGCAGTTCTTC; CDR3 protein: CASSSGGPHHEQFF
D gene: TRBD1; V gene: TRBV4-1; clone size: -; J gene: TRBJ2-1; CDR3 DNA: TGCGCCAGCAATAATGACAGGGCAACCAATGAGCAGTTCTTC; CDR3 protein: CASNNDRATNEQFF
D gene: TRBD1; V gene: TRBV19; clone size: -; J gene: TRBJ1-1; CDR3 DNA: TGTGCCAGTAGTCCACCCTCCGGGACAGGGGGGAGGTACACTGAAGCTTTCTTT; CDR3 protein: CASSPPSGTGGRYTEAFF
D gene: -; V gene: TRBV28; clone size: -; J gene: TRBJ2-5; CDR3 DNA: TGTGCCACCACAGGGGGGGTGGGAAAGACCCAGTACTTC; CDR3 protein: CATTGGVGKTQYF
D gene: TRBD2; V gene: TRBV19; clone size: -; J gene: TRBJ2-3; CDR3 DNA: TGTGCCAGTAGTCCCTTACTAGCGGGGCTAGATACGCAGTATTTT; CDR3 protein: CASSPLLAGLDTQYF
D gene: -; V gene: TRBV6-5; clone size: -; J gene: TRBJ1-5; CDR3 DNA: TGTGCCAGCAGTTACTCGCTAGGAAATCAGCCCCAGCATTTT; CDR3 protein: CASSYSLGNQPQHF
D gene: -; V gene: TRBV15; clone size: -; J gene: TRBJ1-1; CDR3 DNA: TGTGCCGCTAGGGGTACAGCCTCCATGAACACTGAAGCTTTCTTT; CDR3 protein: CAARGTASMNTEAFF